This paragraph reports one T cell receptor (beta chain). This clone turned up a few times. The antigen it recognizes is unknown. Qualities for individual bases were not recorded, and no much larger clone is one base off. The CDR3 starts with the cysteine, ends with the phenylalanine, and has 13 residues. CDR3 DNA only is kept here, 39 bases in frame from base 1. CDR1 LGHDT and CDR2 YNNKEL are derived from the germline V gene (reference sequence). Trimming costs V 3 bases and J 1 base, and their ends lie 6 bases apart. The sample is drawn from a study of blood T cell repertoires in COVID-19 (TCRdb year 2020). Study-level background: The collaborator samples originated in the United States, Italy and Spain and spanned the acute and convalescent phases of COVID-19. Nearly every sample came with metadata listing a de-identified subject ID, COVID-19 status, age in years and sex. The repertoires were made available in a free public database intended to serve as a resource for research on the immune response to SARS-CoV-2. Samples were obtained from the ongoing ImmuneRACE study (first 160 participants) and from 1,200 or so subjects provided by 6 global collaborators. Where available, HLA class I and class II types were obtained from metadata supplied by the sample provider rather than from assay-based typing. The material from the prospective study consisted of cDNA or gDNA derived from T cells, B-cell-depleted T cells, or PBMCs. The dataset comprised deeply sampled blood TCRbeta repertoires from subjects exposed to, actively infected with, or recovered from COVID-19. Overall study outcomes, separate from this receptor: The quantity of clinical and demographic metadata differed by source and by participant and was supplied without curation.

Each collaborating institution followed its own protocols to collect whole blood in K2EDTA tubes. Collaborator samples were shipped for TCRbeta analysis as frozen whole blood, isolated PBMCs, or DNA extracted from either sample type. The immunoSEQ Assay, a bias-controlled multiplex PCR, was used to amplify TCRbeta CDR3 regions from genomic DNA. As for how the authors treated the data: Within the assay, amplification of reference gene primers was used to estimate how many nucleated cells each sample contained. To quantify the absolute abundance of each unique TCRbeta CDR3 rearrangement, sequence reads were collapsed and filtered. For each sample, productive Simpson clonality was calculated as the square root of Simpson's diversity index over productive rearrangements. In its TCRdb copy, this immuneACCESS table keeps in-frame sequences only and misses some clones. Where compared with another copy, unresolved V genes explain less than half of these, and the others have no known cause. V and J calls and clone size are as listed in that table; D and trimming were resolved from the DNA. The sample data list approximately 190,000 clones, and about 81% of these were observed just once. The ten largest clones represent roughly an eighth of the sample.

Specimen: peripheral blood. The V gene is TRBV3-1 (or the pseudogene TRBV3-2) and the J gene is TRBJ1-1, with TRBD1 perhaps the D gene, on 6 matching bases. This sequence was found in a man aged 30-40 years with active or convalescent COVID-19. The DNA is as follows: TGTGCCAGCAGCCAGGACAGGAACACTGAAGCTTTCTTT. This is translated as CASSQDRNTEAFF.